These 8 T cell receptor beta chains were all obtained from the same sample, sequenced in a study of blood T cell repertoires in COVID-19. Produced via immunoSEQ multiplex PCR; TCRdb's table is partial and in-frame only. The sample includes fewer than 250,000 clones, 80% to 90% of them seen just once. Sequenced input: peripheral blood. The receptors here all came from a woman aged 45-65 years with acute or convalescent COVID-19.

This chain joins TRBV11-2 and TRBJ1-2; 8 nucleotides align to TRBD1. Germline CDR1 SGHAT, CDR2 FQNNGV. V dropped 0 bases and J dropped 5; count of bases not matched to a gene: 11. The CDR3 has 17 residues. The CDR3 sequence is CASSLDFGQGSLYGYTF. CDR3 sequence (DNA): TGTGCCAGCAGCTTAGATTTCGGACAGGGCTCGTTGTATGGCTACACCTTC. Based on the CDR3 plus reference TRBV11-2 and TRBJ1-2, the full variable domain is EAGVAQSPRYKIIEKRQSVAFWCNPISGHATLYWYQQILGQGPKLLIQFQNNGVVDDSQLPKDRFSAERLKGVDSTLKIQPAKLEDSAVYLCASSLDFGQGSLYGYTFGSGTRLTVV.

J is TRBJ1-1 and V is TRBV29-1; D not certain. The CDR3 is 12 residues long. V was cut by 3 bases and J by 11 bases, with 16 bases left in between. CDR1 and CDR2 from the germline V gene are SQVTM and ANQGSEA. This CDR3 reads CSVESLQRGAFF. In nucleotides, the CDR3 is TGCAGCGTTGAGAGTCTGCAGAGAGGGGCTTTCTTT.

The chain carries TRBV3-1 (or the pseudogene TRBV3-2) and TRBJ1-1; 7 bases match TRBD1. Germline V gives CDR1 LGHDT, CDR2 YNNKEL (reference sequence). CDR3 size: 15 residues. J was trimmed by 11 bases and V by 3 bases; bases with no gene match: 15. CDR3 in amino acids: CASSHRGPPHLTAFF. DNA for the CDR3: TGTGCCAGCAGCCATAGGGGGCCACCTCACCTGACTGCTTTCTTT.

The chain uses TRBV9 and TRBJ2-5, with a possible D match to TRBD2 (5 bases). V was shortened by 4 bases and J by 2 bases, with 15 bases between the two germline ends. CDR1 and CDR2 from the germline V gene are SGDLS and YYNGEE. There are 15 residues in the CDR3. The CDR3 DNA reads as TGTGCCAGCAGCTTCCGGGGAGCGGCACAAGAGACCCAGTACTTC. This encodes CASSFRGAAQETQYF.

The rearrangement joins TRBV15 to TRBJ2-7; 8 bases map to TRBD1. V lost 0 bases and J lost 6; bases outside the gene matches: 7. The CDR3 has 15 residues. CDR1 is LNHNV, CDR2 YYDKDF, per germline (reference sequence). The CDR3 loop is CATSREESTGVEQYF. The CDR3 DNA follows: TGTGCCACCAGCAGAGAAGAGTCGACAGGGGTCGAGCAGTACTTC. The whole variable domain, filled in from reference TRBV15 and TRBJ2-7, reads DAMVIQNPRYQVTQFGKPVTLSCSQTLNHNVMYWYQQKSSQAPKLLFHYYDKDFNNEADTPDNFQSRRPNTSFCFLDIRSPGLGDTAMYLCATSREESTGVEQYFGPGTRLTVT.

The rearrangement uses TRBV15 and TRBJ1-5; D unclear. The ends were cut back, 0 bases at V and 7 bases at J, with 16 bases in the middle. The CDR3 runs to 16 residues. Germline V gives CDR1 LNHNV, CDR2 YYDKDF (reference sequence). As DNA, the CDR3 is TGTGCCACCAGCAGAGATCAGTGGCAGGTAGGACAGCCCCAGCATTTT. This encodes CATSRDQWQVGQPQHF.

V is TRBV9 and J is TRBJ2-6, with 13 bases fitting TRBD2. Germline V lookup: CDR1 SGDLS, CDR2 YYNGEE. CDR3 length: 20 residues. Trimming removed 4 bases from V and 0 bases from J; junction bases left unmatched: 10. The DNA for the CDR3 is TGTGCCAGCAGCCCAGAGGGGACTAGCGGGGCCAGCTCTGGGGCCAACGTCCTGACTTTC. Its protein is CASSPEGTSGASSGANVLTF.

The DNA for the CDR3 is TGTGCCAGCAGCCTAGGGCCAGTCGTTGAGCAGTTCTTC. It encodes CASSLGPVVEQFF. The V gene is TRBV7-2, the J gene TRBJ2-1; D is uncertain. Germline CDR1 and CDR2: SGHTA and FQGNSA. V shed 5 bases and J shed 9 bases, with 14 bases lying between them. The CDR3 has 13 amino acids.